This is a list of T cell receptor beta chains from one sample in a study of human T cells and chemical hapten exposure. TCRdb ran MiXCR on the RACE reads and lists one entry per CDR3 protein. The sample yields about 120,000 distinct CDR3 sequences, about 12% seen once. This sample comprised whole blood, obtained in connection with sensitization to the hapten diphenylcyclopropenone (DPC). Source of these receptors: a woman aged 50 to 60 with alopecia areata. Some clones in this sample may be carry-over from other donors' samples. Each CDR3 is given with its conserved first and last residue. A D gene is named only where the DNA matches it firmly. Size tells how often a clone was seen (once, few, many) or the class of an expanded clone, and some rows leave it out.

>-|TRBV18|TRBJ2-3|TRBD1
CASSPGQGGTDTQYF
TGTGCCAGCTCTCCAGGACAGGGCGGCACAGATACGCAGTATTTT
>-|TRBV5-1|TRBJ2-5|TRBD1
CASSRGQDWVQETQYF
TGCGCCAGCAGCCGCGGACAGGATTGGGTTCAAGAGACCCAGTACTTC
>-|TRBV6-5|TRBJ1-1|-
CASSYVRDTEAFF
TGTGCCAGCAGTTACGTTCGGGACACTGAAGCTTTCTTT
>few|TRBV28|TRBJ2-7|-
CASSLLEKTYEQYF
TGTGCCAGCAGTTTATTGGAGAAAACCTACGAGCAGTACTTC
>few|TRBV5-1|TRBJ2-1|TRBD2
CASSSLAGAYNEQFF
TGCGCCAGCAGCTCACTAGCGGGGGCCTACAATGAGCAGTTCTTC
>many|TRBV2|TRBJ2-1|TRBD2
CASSGTSGNEQFF
TGTGCCAGCAGCGGGACTAGCGGGAATGAGCAGTTCTTC
>-|TRBV28|TRBJ1-2|-
CASSLPRGFSTYGYTF
TGTGCCAGCAGTCTCCCCCGGGGGTTTAGTACCTATGGCTACACCTTC
>-|TRBV6-2/TRBV6-3|TRBJ2-1|-
CASETSTYNEQLF
TGTGCCAGCGAGACAAGCACCTACAATGAGCAGTTATTC
>-|TRBV3-1|TRBJ1-4|-
CASSYTSRFGGEKLFF
TGTGCCAGCAGCTACACCTCACGCTTCGGGGGAGAAAAACTGTTTTTT
>many|TRBV7-6|TRBJ2-6|-
CASSSRTDLSGANVLTF
TGTGCCAGCAGCTCAAGGACGGACCTCTCTGGGGCCAACGTCCTGACTTTC
>-|TRBV7-9|TRBJ2-5|-
CASSLLDQETQYF
TGTGCCAGCAGCTTACTCGACCAAGAGACCCAGTACTTC
>-|TRBV25-1|TRBJ2-6|-
CASSEALWQAPSGANVLTF
TGTGCCAGCAGTGAAGCCTTATGGCAGGCCCCCTCTGGGGCCAACGTCCTGACTTTC
>few|TRBV20-1|TRBJ2-2|-
CSARDSRLLNTGELFF
TGCAGTGCTAGAGATTCCAGACTTCTGAACACCGGGGAGCTGTTTTTT
>many|TRBV24-1|TRBJ2-2|TRBD1
CATSGAWSTGGGTGELFF
TGTGCCACCAGTGGTGCATGGAGTACAGGGGGAGGCACCGGGGAGCTGTTTTTT
>many|TRBV18|TRBJ1-5|-
CASSPSTNQPQHF
TGTGCCAGCTCACCATCAACGAATCAGCCCCAGCATTTT
>few|TRBV19|TRBJ1-5|-
CASWDTDHDNQPQHF
TGTGCCAGTTGGGACACCGACCATGACAATCAGCCCCAGCATTTT
>few|TRBV24-1|TRBJ2-5|TRBD1
CATSEVTGGRQTQYF
TGTGCCACCAGTGAAGTCACAGGGGGTCGTCAGACCCAGTACTTC
>few|TRBV19|TRBJ2-5|TRBD2
CASSIGTGTSGQETQYF
TGTGCCAGTAGTATAGGCACCGGGACTAGCGGACAAGAGACCCAGTACTTC
>few|TRBV5-1|TRBJ1-1|-
CASSLQGINTEAFF
TGCGCCAGCAGCCTCCAGGGGATTAACACTGAAGCTTTCTTT
>-|TRBV7-2|TRBJ1-3|-
CVSSSSRVSGNTIYF
TGTGTCAGCAGCTCCTCCAGAGTCTCTGGAAACACCATATATTTT
>-|TRBV20-1|TRBJ2-2|-
CSASPFMTNTGELFF
TGCAGTGCTAGCCCTTTCATGACGAACACCGGGGAGCTGTTTTTT
>-|TRBV28|TRBJ1-1|-
CASSLLGTGRDEAFF
TGTGCCAGCAGTTTATTGGGGACGGGCCGCGATGAAGCTTTCTTT
>many|TRBV29-1|TRBJ1-4|TRBD1
CSAGQGREKLFF
TGCAGCGCTGGACAGGGTCGGGAAAAACTGTTTTTT
>-|TRBV18|TRBJ1-1|-
CASSPSIWEGVDTEAFF
TGTGCCAGCTCACCTTCAATTTGGGAGGGGGTAGACACTGAAGCTTTCTTT
>many|TRBV7-8|TRBJ2-3|-
CASSITGGFGQGRADTQYF
TGTGCCAGCAGCATTACGGGGGGGTTCGGACAGGGAAGGGCAGATACGCAGTATTTT
>many|TRBV4-3|TRBJ1-6|TRBD1
CASSRGQGNSPLHF
TGCGCCAGCAGCCGGGGACAGGGAAATTCACCCCTCCACTTT
>-|TRBV11-2|TRBJ2-1|-
CASSLLQSHEQFF
TGTGCCAGCAGCTTACTACAGTCCCATGAGCAGTTCTTC
>-|TRBV2|TRBJ1-1|-
CASTSQGNTEAFF
TGTGCCAGCACTTCACAGGGGAACACTGAAGCTTTCTTT
>-|TRBV28|TRBJ2-7|-
CASSSRVPYEQYF
TGTGCCAGCAGTTCCAGGGTCCCCTACGAGCAGTACTTC
>-|TRBV6-2/TRBV6-3|TRBJ1-5|-
CASSYSSLSNQPQHF
TGTGCCAGCAGTTACTCGAGCCTAAGCAATCAGCCCCAGCATTTT
>few|TRBV5-8|TRBJ1-1|-
CASSTTGFFNGRTEAFF
TGTGCCAGCAGCACCACAGGATTCTTTAATGGGAGGACTGAAGCTTTCTTT
>few|TRBV7-6|TRBJ1-1|-
CASSLASSSTEAFF
TGTGCCAGCAGCTTGGCCAGCTCCTCCACTGAAGCTTTCTTT
>many|TRBV5-6|TRBJ2-5|TRBD2
CASSLAGTRTSETQYF
TGTGCCAGCAGCTTAGCCGGGACTAGGACGTCGGAGACCCAGTACTTC
>-|TRBV20-1|TRBJ1-6|-
CSARAGVIEALHF
TGCAGTGCCAGGGCAGGGGTTATCGAAGCCCTCCACTTT
>many|TRBV24-1|TRBJ2-2|TRBD1
CATGQETGELFF
TGTGCCACCGGACAGGAAACCGGGGAGCTGTTTTTT
>many|TRBV10-1|TRBJ1-1|-
CASSSDRARRTEAFF
TGCGCCAGCAGTTCCGACCGGGCCCGGAGGACTGAAGCTTTCTTT
>-|TRBV28|TRBJ1-3|TRBD1
CASTWTGGGNTIYF
TGTGCCAGCACTTGGACAGGGGGCGGAAACACCATATATTTT
>-|TRBV6-6|TRBJ2-7|-
CASSYEGGQPYEQYF
TGTGCCAGCAGTTACGAGGGGGGACAGCCCTACGAGCAGTACTTC
>many|TRBV7-2|TRBJ2-1|TRBD1
CASSFDRGSYNEQFF
TGTGCCAGCAGCTTCGACAGGGGATCCTACAATGAGCAGTTCTTC
>-|TRBV7-2|TRBJ1-2|TRBD1
CASSGDSKFYGYTF
TGTGCCAGCAGCGGGGACAGCAAATTCTATGGCTACACCTTC
>-|TRBV29-1|TRBJ1-4|-
CSVDQGAGEKLFF
TGCAGCGTTGACCAAGGTGCCGGTGAAAAACTGTTTTTT
>-|TRBV7-9|TRBJ2-2|TRBD1
CASSYGTGNTGELFF
TGTGCCAGCAGCTACGGGACAGGGAACACCGGGGAGCTGTTTTTT
>many|TRBV4-3|TRBJ1-2|-
CASSQTGKAGYTF
TGCGCCAGCAGCCAAACAGGGAAAGCTGGCTACACCTTC
>few|TRBV11-2|TRBJ2-7|-
CASSSRDPPYEQYF
TGTGCCAGCAGCTCCCGGGACCCTCCATACGAGCAGTACTTC
>many|TRBV2|TRBJ2-7|TRBD1
CASLKGGWGEQYF
TGTGCCAGCCTGAAAGGGGGCTGGGGCGAGCAGTACTTC
>-|TRBV18|TRBJ1-2|TRBD1
CASSPMDRANYGYTF
TGTGCCAGCTCACCAATGGACAGGGCCAACTATGGCTACACCTTC